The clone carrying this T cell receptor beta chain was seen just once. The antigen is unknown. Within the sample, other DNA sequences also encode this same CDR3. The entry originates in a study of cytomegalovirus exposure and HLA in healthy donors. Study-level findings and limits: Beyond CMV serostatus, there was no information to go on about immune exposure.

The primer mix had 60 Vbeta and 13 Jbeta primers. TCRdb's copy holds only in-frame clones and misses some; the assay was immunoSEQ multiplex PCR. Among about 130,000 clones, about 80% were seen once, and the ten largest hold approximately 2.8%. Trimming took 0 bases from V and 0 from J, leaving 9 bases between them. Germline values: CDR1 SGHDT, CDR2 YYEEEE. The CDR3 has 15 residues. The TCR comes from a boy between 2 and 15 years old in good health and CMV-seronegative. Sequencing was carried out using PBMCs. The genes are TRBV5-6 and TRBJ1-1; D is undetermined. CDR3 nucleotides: TGTGCCAGCAGCTTGGGGGCAGTTATGAACACTGAAGCTTTCTTT. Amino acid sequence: CASSLGAVMNTEAFF.